This TCR beta chain was captured in a study of Ad26.COV2.S vaccination and SARS-CoV-2 variants. Trimming removed 0 bases from V and 1 base from J, with 16 bases in between. CDR3 length equals 18 residues. CDR1 and CDR2 (germline): LGHNA, YNFKEQ. Produced via immunoSEQ multiplex PCR; TCRdb's table is partial and in-frame only. The table records 350,000 to 500,000 clones, roughly 88% of them present only once. The treatment: around 19 received Ad26.COV2.S at low or high dose, single or two shots; about 5 received placebo; per-sample allocation not given. On day 63 after the first injection, vaccine and placebo recipients gave samples. Adults aged 18-55 years in Boston included the donor. Built on an Ad26 vector, the vaccine expressed Wuhan-strain SARS-CoV-2 spike. Findings and caveats of the study: Similar non-spike TCR breadth was seen in vaccine and placebo recipients.

Comment on this clone: No antigen is known for it.

The source was peripheral blood, collected in a trial of Ad26.COV2.S vaccine versus placebo. This clonotype originated in a person between 18 and 60 years old who received the Ad26.COV2.S COVID-19 vaccine or a placebo. This rearrangement joins TRBV4-2 to TRBJ1-3; D gene ambiguous. CDR3 coding DNA: TGTGCCAGCAGCCAAGAGGGTATAGGTTCATTTTCTGGAAACACCATATATTTT. Translation: CASSQEGIGSFSGNTIYF.